The present TCR beta chain was sequenced within a study of tumor and adjacent non-tumor tissue in lung cancer. CDR3 length: 13 residues. Germline V gives CDR1 DFQATT, CDR2 SNEGSKA (reference sequence). The ends were cut back, 0 bases at V and 10 bases at J, with 13 bases in the middle. The template was RNA from unsorted bulk tissue. More than 3 cm separated this lung sample from the edge of the tumor. Points on this clonotype: Possible read error: a much larger clone is one base away.

The library came from three nested PCR rounds adapted from ARM-PCR protocols. TCRdb fed the multiplex PCR reads into MiXCR, producing one record per CDR3 protein. The data show about 48,000 distinct CDR3 sequences, with roughly 67% seen just once and 25% to 35% held by the top ten. The V and J genes are TRBV20-1 and TRBJ2-1; D ambiguous. Sequenced: distant non-tumor lung tissue. The source is a woman in her seventies with non-small cell lung cancer. CDR3 DNA sequence: TGCAGTGCTAGAGATCATGTAGGAAGGGAGCAGTTCTTC. Translating gives CSARDHVGREQFF.